This T cell receptor (beta chain) comes out of a study of T cell changes during pregnancy in multiple sclerosis. CDR1 and CDR2 from the germline V gene are SEHNR and FQNEAQ (reference sequence). The CDR3 loop spans 15 amino acids. The V gene lost 1 base and the J gene lost 2 bases, with 11 bases spanning the gap. The data were produced by immunoSEQ multiplex PCR, yet TCRdb's version contains in-frame clones alone and is incomplete. The sample holds 100,000 or so clones, about 94% seen once. This chain connects TRBV7-9 to TRBJ2-5; tentative D call: TRBD1 (6 bases). The clonotype comes from a female donor in good health, enrolled as a control in a pregnancy study. The sequencing used peripheral blood, collected after pregnancy. The CDR3 region is CASSLGRDNQETQYF. CDR3 DNA: TGTGCCAGCAGCTTAGGAAGGGACAATCAAGAGACCCAGTACTTC.